The entry below describes one T cell receptor (beta chain). The sample is drawn from a study of OX40 agonist ivuxolimab in advanced cancers. Per germline, CDR1 SGHVS and CDR2 FNYEAQ. CDR3 size: 13 residues. V lost 5 bases, J lost 7 bases, and 12 bases lay in between. Assay used: immunoSEQ multiplex PCR; TCRdb lists only in-frame clones, some missing. The sample gives some 44,000 clones, approximately 86% of which show up once; about 32% is in the top ten. The TCR comes from an adult with an advanced solid tumor such as melanoma, head and neck, liver or kidney cancer. The specimen was CD4+ or CD8+ T cells sorted from blood, collected in a trial of the OX40 agonist ivuxolimab. The chain joins TRBV7-6 to TRBJ2-1; unclear D gene. CDR3 sequence (DNA): TGTGCCAGCAGCCTCCCGGGCCTTAATGAGCAGTTCTTC. Amino acid sequence: CASSLPGLNEQFF.